This T cell receptor beta chain came from a study of T-cell memory formation after mild COVID-19. Overall study context: TCR clusters mostly belonged to single donors. The study, taken as a whole, reports: There were some responding clones in pre-infection memory, which suggested that cross-reactive memory had joined.

TCR alpha and TCR beta cDNA libraries with sample barcodes and UMIs came from 5'RACE using constant-segment primers. TCRdb independently ran MiXCR on the 5' RACE reads; one entry per CDR3 protein. The sample includes a few hundred thousand distinct CDR3 sequences, around a quarter of them seen just once. After removal of 4 bases from V and 8 bases from J, the junction contained 13 bases not matched to a gene. Per germline, CDR1 SEHNR and CDR2 FQNEAQ (reference sequence). This CDR3 comprises 15 residues. This clonotype has only a few counts. Its target is unknown. Sequenced sample: PBMCs or a T cell subset sorted from them (not recorded which). The chain couples TRBV7-9 to TRBJ1-2; 7 bases match TRBD1. The receptor was derived from an adult woman who had mild COVID-19 (a few samples of this study predate the infection). Cell type and time point are not known. For the CDR3, the DNA is TGTGCCAGCAGCTCTAATTCGGGACAGTCGCACGGCTACACCTTC. Translated: CASSSNSGQSHGYTF.